This entry lists 9 T cell receptor beta chains sequenced from one sample in a study of identical twins. Each CDR3 protein gets one entry after TCRdb re-called the 5' RACE reads with MiXCR. The sample comprises roughly 540,000 distinct CDR3 sequences, less than 25% of which are singletons, and about 0.93% rests with the top ten. These data were likewise used in another study, on T cells expressing NK-cell markers.

Sample: CD4+ T cells sorted from blood. These receptors were collected from a woman under 30 in good health.

This clonotype has only a few counts. This chain joins TRBV12-3 or TRBV12-4 and TRBJ2-1; 9 nucleotides align to TRBD2. V gave up 5 bases and J gave up 0 bases; unmatched junction bases: 2. The CDR3 runs to 15 residues. The CDR3 sequence is CASSKGLASYNEQFF. CDR3 DNA: TGTGCCAGCAGTAAGGGACTAGCCTCCTACAATGAGCAGTTCTTC.

The DNA of the CDR3 is TGTGCCAGCAGTGAACCACTCCGAGGGGTAACAGGCCGGGCCCCACAAGAGACCCAGTACTTC. This sequence encodes CASSEPLRGVTGRAPQETQYF. V usage is TRBV6-1 and J usage is TRBJ2-5; the D call may be TRBD1 or TRBD2 (5 bases each). The CDR3 consists of 21 residues. Germline V gene lookup returns CDR1 MNHNS and CDR2 SASEGT. Trimming pared 2 bases from V and 2 bases from J, leaving 30 bases between.

This clonotype was observed a few times. The J gene is TRBJ2-3, the V gene TRBV12-3 or TRBV12-4, with D unclear. The V and J ends lost 7 bases and 2 bases respectively, with 4 bases between them. This CDR3 comprises 11 residues. This chain's CDR3 is CASTHTDTQYF. The CDR3 DNA reads as TGTGCCAGCACCCACACAGATACGCAGTATTTT.

There are a few counts of this clonotype. This chain joins TRBV12-3 or TRBV12-4 and TRBJ2-1, with a weak D call TRBD2 (6 bases). Trimming shortened V by 2 bases and J by 7 bases, and 24 bases separated the two germline ends. The CDR3 runs 18 residues. CDR3 residues: CASSLISFGGADHNEQFF. The DNA of the CDR3 is TGTGCCAGCAGTTTAATTTCGTTCGGGGGAGCGGATCATAATGAGCAGTTCTTC.

The V gene is TRBV7-9, the J gene TRBJ2-7; no firm D call. This CDR3 comprises 11 residues. V was clipped by 5 bases and J by 3 bases, with 5 bases between them. Per germline, CDR1 SEHNR and CDR2 FQNEAQ (reference sequence). CDR3 nucleotide sequence: TGTGCCAGCAGCGTTTACTACGAGCAGTACTTC. Protein: CASSVYYEQYF.

The chain recombines TRBV5-4 with TRBJ2-4, with TRBD1 matching over 10 bases. The V gene end was trimmed by 4 bases and the J gene end by 7 bases; junction bases not matched to a gene: 5. Germline CDR1 is SGHNT and CDR2 is YYREEE (reference sequence). The CDR3 extends over 14 amino acids. CDR3 nucleotides: TGTGCCAGCAGCCCGACAGGGGGCTGGAACATTCAGTACTTC. Protein sequence: CASSPTGGWNIQYF.

The chain joins TRBV6-1 to TRBJ2-5, with no clear D. The germline gives CDR1 MNHNS, CDR2 SASEGT. V lost 8 bases to trimming and J lost 0 bases, with 13 bases between them. The CDR3 consists of 14 residues. The CDR3 DNA reads TGTGCCAGCTCTGCGTCCCGGAACCAAGAGACCCAGTACTTC. Its translation: CASSASRNQETQYF.

V gene TRBV15 combines with J gene TRBJ2-1; 7 nucleotides match TRBD2. Germline lookup yields CDR1 LNHNV and CDR2 YYDKDF (reference sequence). Trimming removed 5 bases from V and 9 bases from J; junction bases left unmatched: 13. The CDR3 extends over 15 amino acids. The DNA for the CDR3 is TGTGCCACCAGCCCCCTAGGACTAGAATGGTCTGAGCAGTTCTTC. Its protein is CATSPLGLEWSEQFF.

The V call is TRBV7-2, the J call TRBJ2-7; D is uncertain. V was pared by 6 bases and J by 0 bases, with 15 bases between. Per the germline V gene, CDR1 is SGHTA and CDR2 is FQGNSA. The CDR3 has 15 amino acids. The DNA of the CDR3 is TGTGCCAGCAGACCCGTGGCGTTGAGCTCCTACGAGCAGTACTTC. It codes for CASRPVALSSYEQYF. Filled out from reference TRBV7-2 and TRBJ2-7, the complete variable domain reads GAGVSQSPSNKVTEKGKDVELRCDPISGHTALYWYRQSLGQGLEFLIYFQGNSAPDKSGLPSDRFSAERTGGSVSTLTIQRTQQEDSAVYLCASRPVALSSYEQYFGPGTRLTVT.